Listed below are T cell receptor beta chains from one sample, sequenced in a study of T cells after yellow fever vaccination. TCRdb analysed the 5' RACE reads with MiXCR anew, one entry per CDR3 protein. The data show more than 300,000 distinct CDR3 sequences, around 11% seen once. The sample consisted of CD4+ T cells sorted from PBMCs, taken 45 days after the yellow fever booster vaccination. The receptors shown here come from a man aged 18 to 30 who received the YFV17D yellow fever vaccine. Each CDR3 is given with its conserved first and last residue. D genes are given only for firm matches. The size entry is marked missing in some rows and otherwise reads once, few, many or a size class.

D	size	J	V	DNA	CDR3
-	few	TRBJ2-6	TRBV2	TGTGCCAGCACCATCTCTGGGGCCAACGTCCTGACTTTC	CASTISGANVLTF
-	once	TRBJ1-1	TRBV30	TGTGCCTGGAGTGGGCGGGTGAACACTGAAGCTTTCTTT	CAWSGRVNTEAFF
-	many	TRBJ1-5	TRBV28	TGTGCCAGCAGTTTATATACACGGGAAGGGCATTTT	CASSLYTREGHF
-	-	TRBJ2-7	TRBV6-6	TGTGCCAGCAGTAAGACCTCACAGAGCTCCTACGAGCAGTACTTC	CASSKTSQSSYEQYF
-	few	TRBJ2-1	TRBV10-1	TGCGCCAGCAGTGAATCCCCACACCCGTCTAATAATGAGCAGTTCTTC	CASSESPHPSNNEQFF
-	few	TRBJ2-1	TRBV28	TGTGCCAGCAGTTCTTTAACCAGCTCCTACAATGAGCAGTTCTTC	CASSSLTSSYNEQFF
TRBD1	-	TRBJ1-1	TRBV15	TGTGCCACCAGCAGAGTTGATACAGGGGCGAACACTGAAGCTTTCTTT	CATSRVDTGANTEAFF
-	few	TRBJ1-1	TRBV9	TGTGCCAGCAGGAAAATCGGGGGGGTGAACACTGAAGCTTTCTTT	CASRKIGGVNTEAFF
-	many	TRBJ2-3	TRBV7-6	TGTGCCAGCAGCTTCCGAGAGTCCACAGATACGCAGTATTTT	CASSFRESTDTQYF
TRBD1	-	TRBJ2-7	TRBV20-1	TGCAGTGCTAGAATAGGGGGCATAGACGAGCAGTACTTC	CSARIGGIDEQYF
-	-	TRBJ1-2	TRBV6-1	TGTGCCAGCAGTGAACCCAGAGGGTCAGCCAGAATTTATGGCTACACCTTC	CASSEPRGSARIYGYTF
-	-	TRBJ2-3	TRBV19	TGTGCCAGTAGTATTCAGGGGGGGGGTATCACAGATACGCAGTATTTT	CASSIQGGGITDTQYF
-	few	TRBJ1-5	TRBV15	TGTGCCACCAGCAGAGATTCAGGGAGAAGCAATCAGCCCCAGCATTTT	CATSRDSGRSNQPQHF
TRBD2	many	TRBJ2-3	TRBV29-1	TGCAGCGTTGAAACTAGCGGGGCCCGCACAGATACGCAGTATTTT	CSVETSGARTDTQYF
TRBD2	-	TRBJ2-3	TRBV20-1	TGCAGTGCTATTCCTAGCGGGGGGTCTTTAGTTAGCACAGATACGCAGTATTTT	CSAIPSGGSLVSTDTQYF
TRBD1	-	TRBJ2-2	TRBV4-1	TGCGCCAGCAGCCAGTCAGGGGGCGGGACCGGGGAGCTGTTTTTT	CASSQSGGGTGELFF
-	few	TRBJ2-5	TRBV28	TGTGCCAGCAGTTTCGGGACCGCCGAAGAGACCCAGTACTTC	CASSFGTAEETQYF
-	few	TRBJ1-5	TRBV2	TGTGCCAGCAGTCGTACAGGGTGGGTCTATCAGCCCCAGCATTTT	CASSRTGWVYQPQHF